The 8 T cell receptor beta chains listed next were all sequenced from one sample in a study of CD8+CD57+ T cells in acquired aplastic anemia. Patients chosen for sequencing had CD8+CD57+ cells that had expanded, as shown by flow cytometry. Genomic DNA constituted the template upon which TCR beta VDJ and CDR3 profiling was performed. TCRdb ran MiXCR on the reads and lists one entry per CDR3 protein. The table has under 350,000 distinct CDR3 sequences, 56% seen once. Sequenced sample: sorted CD4+, CD8+, or CD8+CD57+ T cells (not recorded which) from PBMCs. The receptor source for this set is a human donor with aplastic anemia.

The sample holds a few counts of this clonotype. The rearrangement joins TRBV6-6 to TRBJ1-2; TRBD1 agrees at 9 bases. The germline CDR1 and CDR2 sequences are MNHNY and SVGAGI (reference sequence). The trim removed 5 bases at V and 7 bases at J, leaving 5 bases unmatched. CDR3 length: 13 residues. DNA of the CDR3: TGTGCCAGCAGTGAAACAGGGGGCGGTGGCTACACCTTC. It specifies CASSETGGGGYTF.

This chain connects TRBV28 to TRBJ2-7; D unresolved. V was trimmed by 4 bases and J by 6 bases, leaving 13 bases between them. There are 13 residues in the CDR3. The germline gives CDR1 MDHEN, CDR2 SYDVKM. The CDR3 region is CASSYVEKGEQYF. The DNA for the CDR3 is TGTGCCAGCAGTTACGTCGAGAAGGGCGAGCAGTACTTC. Full variable domain (rest looked up from reference TRBV28 and TRBJ2-7): DVKVTQSSRYLVKRTGEKVFLECVQDMDHENMFWYRQDPGLGLRLIYFSYDVKMKEKGDIPEGYSVSREKKERFSLILESASTNQTSMYLCASSYVEKGEQYFGPGTRLTVT.

The V call is TRBV2, the J call TRBJ1-5; 9 bases map to TRBD1. The CDR3 extends over 17 amino acids. V lost 5 bases, J lost 4 bases, and 12 bases stayed unmatched. Germline assignment: CDR1 SNHLY and CDR2 FYNNEI. The CDR3 reads CASSFVPGQGSNQPQHF. The CDR3 bases are TGTGCCAGCAGTTTTGTCCCGGGACAGGGATCGAATCAGCCCCAGCATTTT.

The V call is TRBV7-9, the J call TRBJ2-1, with TRBD2 as a possible D gene (6 bases). Germline loops: CDR1 SEHNR, CDR2 FQNEAQ (reference sequence). The V end was cut by 5 bases, the J end by 3 bases, with 8 bases between. The CDR3 has 13 residues. The CDR3 bases are TGTGCCAGCAGCAAGGGACTCTACAATGAGCAGTTCTTC. Amino acids: CASSKGLYNEQFF.

V usage is TRBV24-1 and J usage is TRBJ2-7; TRBD1 or TRBD2 may be the D gene (5 bases each). The CDR3 has 14 amino acids. Germline loops: CDR1 KGHDR, CDR2 SFDVKD. With 8 bases removed from V and 4 bases from J, the gap between germline ends came to 17 bases. The CDR3 region has the DNA TGTGCCACCACCCTAGCCGGGACGGCTTACGAGCAGTACTTC. As protein: CATTLAGTAYEQYF.

Many counts were recorded for this clonotype. This chain connects TRBV29-1 to TRBJ2-7; D is tentatively TRBD1 or TRBD2 (5 bases each). The V gene lost 1 base and the J gene lost 0 bases, with 13 bases spanning the gap. The CDR3 has 15 residues. Looked up from germline, CDR1 is SQVTM and CDR2 is ANQGSEA. CDR3 sequence (DNA): TGCAGCGTTGAAGGGGGACCCCCTCCCTCCTACGAGCAGTACTTC. Residues: CSVEGGPPPSYEQYF.

This clonotype has ten or more counts. The gene calls are TRBV19 and TRBJ1-2, with D unclear. The V end was cut by 9 bases, the J end by 0 bases, with 11 bases between. Germline-derived CDR1 and CDR2 are LNHDA and SQIVND (reference sequence). This CDR3 has 13 residues. The CDR3 sequence: CASRLATNYGYTF. As DNA, the CDR3 is TGTGCCAGCCGGTTAGCTACTAACTATGGCTACACCTTC.

The sample holds a few counts of this clonotype. This sequence joins TRBV20-1 and TRBJ1-1; no reliable D call. Deletions cut 5 bases from V and 6 bases from J, with 19 bases between. This CDR3 region has 14 residues. In germline, CDR1 is DFQATT, CDR2 SNEGSKA (reference sequence). The CDR3 DNA is TGCAGTGCTCGTATCGGGCTCCAAGGCGCTGAAGCTTTCTTT. Amino acid sequence: CSARIGLQGAEAFF.